Detailed here is one TCR beta chain. TCRdb reanalysed the 5' RACE reads using MiXCR and keeps one entry per CDR3 protein. The sample records under 700,000 distinct CDR3 sequences, about 17% being singletons. This sample was included in a study of T cells after yellow fever vaccination. The CDR3 covers 13 residues. Germline-derived CDR1 and CDR2 are GTSNPN and SVGIG (reference sequence). V lost 8 bases and J 12 bases, leaving 20 bases between the germline ends. This chain uses TRBV30 with TRBJ1-6, with D hard to call. This receptor was taken from a young man who received the YFV17D yellow fever vaccine. The sample here was PBMCs, taken less than 6 days after the first yellow fever vaccination. CDR3 in DNA: TGTGCCGGCGACTTGGGATCTTCAGGACCCCTCCACTTT. It codes for CAGDLGSSGPLHF.